This T cell receptor (beta chain) comes out of a study of graft-versus-host responses after intestinal transplantation. V was pared by 5 bases and J by 14 bases, with 16 bases between. The CDR3 extends over 12 amino acids. The germline CDR1 and CDR2 sequences are MGHDK and SYGVNS. Sequencing was performed with immunoSEQ multiplex PCR; in TCRdb, only in-frame clones are kept and a portion is missing. The sample records just under 65,000 clones, 85% to 95% being singletons. In the case of this clone: Its antigen remains unknown.

Study-wide findings and caveats: GvH clones turned up in recipient marrow; some had shown up first in ileum or blood. The presence of high graft-versus-host to host-versus-graft clonal ratios in allografts characterized patients with graft-donor T cell macrochimerism.

The sequence was collected from a human donor who was the organ donor for an intestinal transplant. The source material was unstimulated CD8+ T cells sorted from spleen or lymph node cells, sampled before transplant. The chain joins TRBV25-1 to TRBJ2-4; a weak D match, TRBD2 (7 bases). The CDR3 sequence is CASSQREGGKYF. CDR3 bases: TGTGCCAGCAGTCAGAGGGAGGGGGGGAAGTACTTC.